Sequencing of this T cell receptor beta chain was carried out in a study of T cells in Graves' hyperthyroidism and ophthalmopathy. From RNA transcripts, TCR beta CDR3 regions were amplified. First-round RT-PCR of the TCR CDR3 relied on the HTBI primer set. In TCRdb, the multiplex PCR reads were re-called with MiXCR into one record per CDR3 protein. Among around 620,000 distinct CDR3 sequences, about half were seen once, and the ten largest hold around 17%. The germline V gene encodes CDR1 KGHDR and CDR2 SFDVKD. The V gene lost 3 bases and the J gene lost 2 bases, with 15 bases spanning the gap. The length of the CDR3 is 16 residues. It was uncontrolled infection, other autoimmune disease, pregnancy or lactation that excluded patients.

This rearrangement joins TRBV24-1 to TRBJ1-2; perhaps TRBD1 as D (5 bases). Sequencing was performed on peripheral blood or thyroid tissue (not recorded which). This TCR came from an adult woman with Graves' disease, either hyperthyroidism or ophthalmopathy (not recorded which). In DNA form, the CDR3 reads TGTGCCACCAGTGATCCCACCGGGACGGGAAACTATGGCTACACCTTC. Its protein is CATSDPTGTGNYGYTF.